This T cell receptor beta chain was documented in a study of T cells expressing NK-cell markers. At the level of the study: Sorted CD3+CD56+NKG2C+, CD3+CD56+NKG2C- and CD3+CD56-NKG2C+ T-cell subsets were beta-chain profiled. HCMV seropositivity characterized seven of the eight sequenced donors, and seronegativity one.

Libraries used 5'RACE template switching adding universal primer site and UMIs. TCRdb re-called the 5' RACE reads and gives one entry per CDR3 protein, without DNA. Listed are about 390,000 distinct CDR3 sequences; approximately 11% falls within the top ten. CDR3 length: 14 residues. The germline CDR1 and CDR2 sequences are LNHDA and SQIVND (reference sequence). The J gene is TRBJ2-7, the V gene TRBV19; absent DNA, TCRdb's TRBD1 call cannot be checked. The clonotype comes from a woman aged 45-65 years in good health. Sequenced material: blood T cells: a sorted CD56 or NKG2C T cell subset, CD4+ or CD8+ T cells, or bulk PBMC T cells (not recorded which). This CDR3 reads CASSPTGGLREQYF. Full variable domain (outside the CDR3, taken from reference TRBV19 and TRBJ2-7): DGGITQSPKYLFRKEGQNVTLSCEQNLNHDAMYWYRQDPGQGLRLIYYSQIVNDFQKGDIAEGYSVSREKKESFPLTVTSAQKNPTAFYLCASSPTGGLREQYFGPGTRLTVT.